This T cell receptor (beta chain) was documented in a study of cytomegalovirus exposure and HLA in healthy donors. TCRdb's copy holds only in-frame clones and misses some; the assay was immunoSEQ multiplex PCR. The data contain approximately 97,000 clones, 85% to 95% of them seen just once; the ten biggest clones take up approximately 1%. This CDR3 is 15 amino acids long. With V trimmed by 8 bases and J by 1 base, 1 base remained unmatched. Per the germline V gene, CDR1 is LNHNV and CDR2 is YYDKDF (reference sequence). The clonotype originates from a woman younger than 35 in good health and CMV-seronegative. Sequenced: PBMCs. The rearrangement links TRBV15 to TRBJ2-2, with 13 bases identical to TRBD2. The CDR3 is CATGLAGVNTGELFF. In DNA form, the CDR3 reads TGTGCCACCGGACTAGCGGGAGTGAACACCGGGGAGCTGTTTTTT.